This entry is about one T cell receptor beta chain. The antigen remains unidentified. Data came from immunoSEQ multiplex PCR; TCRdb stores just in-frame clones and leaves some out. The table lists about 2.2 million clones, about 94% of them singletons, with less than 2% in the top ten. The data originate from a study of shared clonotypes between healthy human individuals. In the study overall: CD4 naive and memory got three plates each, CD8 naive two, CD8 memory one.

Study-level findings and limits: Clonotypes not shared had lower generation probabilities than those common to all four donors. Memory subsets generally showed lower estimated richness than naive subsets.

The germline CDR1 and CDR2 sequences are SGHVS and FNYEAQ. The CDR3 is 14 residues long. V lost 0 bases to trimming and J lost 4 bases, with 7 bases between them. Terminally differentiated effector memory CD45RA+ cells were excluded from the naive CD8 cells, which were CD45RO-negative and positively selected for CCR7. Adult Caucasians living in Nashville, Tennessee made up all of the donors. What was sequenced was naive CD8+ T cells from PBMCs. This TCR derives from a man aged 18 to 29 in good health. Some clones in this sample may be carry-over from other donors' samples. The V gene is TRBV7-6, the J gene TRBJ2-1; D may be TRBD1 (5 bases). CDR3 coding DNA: TGTGCCAGCAGCTTAGCGGCAGGGTACAATGAGCAGTTCTTC. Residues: CASSLAAGYNEQFF. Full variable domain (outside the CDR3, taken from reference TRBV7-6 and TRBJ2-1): GAGVSQSPRYKVTKRGQDVALRCDPISGHVSLYWYRQALGQGPEFLTYFNYEAQQDKSGLPNDRFSAERPEGSISTLTIQRTEQRDSAMYRCASSLAAGYNEQFFGPGTRLTVL.